Below are 18 T cell receptor beta chains sequenced from a single sample in a study of T cell changes during pregnancy in multiple sclerosis. The data were produced by immunoSEQ multiplex PCR, yet TCRdb's version contains in-frame clones alone and is incomplete. The table shows more than 14,000 clones, with around 86% occurring only once. The sequenced sample was CD8+ T cells from peripheral blood mononuclear cells, obtained in the first trimester of pregnancy. These TCRs come from a female donor with multiple sclerosis, enrolled in a pregnancy study.

The V gene is TRBV27, the J gene TRBJ2-7; 7 nucleotides line up with TRBD1. The CDR3 contains 15 residues. With 3 bases clipped from V and 0 bases from J, the junction kept 5 bases outside the gene matches. The V gene's germline CDR1 is MNHEY and CDR2 SMNVEV (reference sequence). CDR3 sequence (DNA): TGTGCCAGCAGTTTGCGACAGGGCAGCTCCTACGAGCAGTACTTC. It codes for CASSLRQGSSYEQYF.

The rearrangement joins TRBV7-6 to TRBJ2-7; TRBD1 aligns across 11 bases. The V segment lost 0 bases and the J segment 7 bases; nucleotides outside the gene matches: 8. CDR3 length: 16 amino acids. The germline V gene encodes CDR1 SGHVS and CDR2 FNYEAQ. The DNA of the CDR3 is TGTGCCAGCAGCTTAGCTATCGGGACAGGGGGAGAGGAGCAGTACTTC. Amino acid sequence: CASSLAIGTGGEEQYF.

CDR3 region: CASSLPTAYNEQFF. DNA of the CDR3: TGTGCCAGCAGTTTACCAACAGCCTACAATGAGCAGTTCTTC. The J gene is TRBJ2-1, the V gene TRBV27; D unresolved. V lost 2 bases and J 2 bases, leaving 7 bases between the germline ends. Germline V gene data show CDR1 as MNHEY and CDR2 as SMNVEV (reference sequence). The CDR3 extends over 14 amino acids.

This chain uses TRBV6-1 with TRBJ1-2; D gene unclear. V was trimmed by 3 bases and J by 3 bases, leaving 11 bases between them. CDR1 is MNHNS, CDR2 SASEGT, per germline. CDR3 size: 14 residues. CDR3 DNA: TGTGCCAGCAGTGAGGTCGTGGCGGACTATGGCTACACCTTC. Amino acids: CASSEVVADYGYTF.

V usage is TRBV9 and J usage is TRBJ1-2; 12 bases map to TRBD1. Germline-derived CDR1 and CDR2 are SGDLS and YYNGEE. J gave up 7 bases and V 3 bases, and 4 bases lay outside the gene matches. The CDR3 sequence is 14 residues long. Here the CDR3 reads CASSAGTGGVGYTF. CDR3 coding DNA: TGTGCCAGCAGCGCAGGGACAGGGGGCGTTGGCTACACCTTC.

A single count supports this clone. The chain employs TRBV11-2 and TRBJ2-5; no definite D call. Germline assignment: CDR1 SGHAT and CDR2 FQNNGV. The CDR3 is 12 amino acids. Trimming removed 2 bases from V and 2 bases from J, with 3 bases in between. The CDR3 reads CASSLIQETQYF. CDR3 coding DNA: TGTGCCAGCAGCTTAATACAAGAGACCCAGTACTTC.

This clone was counted only a few times. The chain couples TRBV13 to TRBJ1-1; 7 nucleotides line up with TRBD1. V lost 5 bases to trimming and J lost 0 bases; unmatched junction nucleotides: 3. Germline CDR1 reads PRHDT; CDR2 reads FYEKMQ (reference sequence). The CDR3 covers 14 residues. The chain's CDR3 is CASSTQGMNTEAFF. CDR3 sequence (DNA): TGTGCCAGCAGCACACAGGGGATGAACACTGAAGCTTTCTTT.

The V gene is TRBV4-1, the J gene TRBJ2-1, with TRBD1 identical over 7 bases. The CDR3 sequence is 15 residues long. CDR1 is MGHRA, CDR2 YSYEKL, per germline. J gave up 0 bases and V 4 bases, and 3 bases lay outside the gene matches. In DNA, the CDR3 is TGCGCCAGCAGCCGGGGACAGAGCTCCTACAATGAGCAGTTCTTC. This sequence encodes CASSRGQSSYNEQFF.

This clone was seen once. The CDR3: CASSVERGVDRVPTGELFF. Written as DNA, the CDR3 is TGTGCCAGCAGCGTAGAGAGAGGGGTCGACAGGGTCCCCACCGGGGAGCTGTTTTTT. This chain links TRBV9 with TRBJ2-2; 7 bases are a match to TRBD1. Germline V lookup: CDR1 SGDLS, CDR2 YYNGEE. The V gene end was trimmed by 0 bases and the J gene end by 4 bases; junction bases not matched to a gene: 15. This CDR3 contains 19 residues.

This chain uses TRBV4-1 with TRBJ1-2; 10 positions match TRBD1. CDR1 is MGHRA and CDR2 is YSYEKL in the germline V gene. With V trimmed by 3 bases and J by 7 bases, 8 bases remained unmatched. CDR3 length equals 15 residues. CDR3 region: CASSHRTGGGSGYTF. CDR3 nucleotide sequence: TGCGCCAGCAGCCACCGGACAGGGGGAGGAAGTGGCTACACCTTC.

The chain couples TRBV19 to TRBJ2-2; 13 nucleotides align to TRBD2. The CDR3 is 15 amino acids. Germline CDR1 reads LNHDA; CDR2 reads SQIVND (reference sequence). Trimming cost V 3 bases and J 6 bases; bases outside gene matches: 1. CDR3 sequence reads: CASSIGLAGAGELFF. The CDR3 region has the DNA TGTGCCAGTAGTATCGGACTAGCGGGAGCCGGGGAGCTGTTTTTT.

The chain joins TRBV7-9 to TRBJ2-4; weak D call: TRBD1 (8 bases). The V gene lost 6 bases and the J gene lost 7 bases, with 16 bases spanning the gap. CDR3 length: 14 amino acids. Germline V CDR1 and CDR2: SEHNR, FQNEAQ (reference sequence). DNA of the CDR3: TGTGCCAGCAGAGATGGACAGGGAGGGAACATTCAGTACTTC. Translating gives CASRDGQGGNIQYF.

This clone was detected only a few times. The chain combines TRBV15 with TRBJ2-6; possible D gene TRBD1, 5 bases. Germline V gene lookup returns CDR1 LNHNV and CDR2 YYDKDF (reference sequence). Trimming stripped 5 bases from V and 1 base from J, with 9 bases between. The CDR3 consists of 15 residues. The CDR3 sequence is CATSSRDSGANVLTF. The CDR3 nucleotides are TGTGCCACCAGCTCCAGGGATTCTGGGGCCAACGTCCTGACTTTC.

This rearrangement joins TRBV5-1 to TRBJ1-1; no definite D call. The germline CDR1 and CDR2 sequences are SGHRS and YFSETQ. V lost 7 bases and J 3 bases, leaving 10 bases between the germline ends. There are 12 residues in the CDR3. The CDR3 loop reads CASGEGDTEAFF. The CDR3 DNA is TGCGCCAGCGGGGAGGGCGACACTGAAGCTTTCTTT.

This clone was counted a few times. This sequence joins TRBV4-1 and TRBJ1-1, with 8 bases fitting TRBD1. Per the germline V gene, CDR1 is MGHRA and CDR2 is YSYEKL. Trimming cost V 3 bases and J 2 bases; bases outside gene matches: 5. The CDR3 runs to 15 residues. The CDR3 DNA is TGCGCCAGCAGCCACAGACAGGGGCGAAACACTGAAGCTTTCTTT. Protein: CASSHRQGRNTEAFF.

The chain has TRBV19 and TRBJ2-2, with TRBD2 identical over 8 bases. CDR1 is LNHDA, CDR2 SQIVND, per germline (reference sequence). The V gene end was trimmed by 3 bases and the J gene end by 4 bases; junction bases not matched to a gene: 1. This CDR3 region has 14 residues. In nucleotides, the CDR3 is TGTGCCAGTAGTATTACTAGCGGCACCGGGGAGCTGTTTTTT. Translated, it gives CASSITSGTGELFF.

This rearrangement joins TRBV27 to TRBJ2-2; 7 bases are shared with TRBD1. The germline V gene has CDR1 MNHEY and CDR2 SMNVEV (reference sequence). This CDR3 is built from 17 residues. J was trimmed by 1 base and V by 3 bases; bases with no gene match: 8. The DNA of the CDR3 is TGTGCCAGCAGTTTCGATACCGGGACAGTGAACACCGGGGAGCTGTTTTTT. It translates to CASSFDTGTVNTGELFF.

The chain employs TRBV9 and TRBJ2-1; 9 nucleotides agree with TRBD2. The V gene end was trimmed by 2 bases and the J gene end by 2 bases; junction bases not matched to a gene: 5. Germline CDR1 and CDR2: SGDLS and YYNGEE. This CDR3 has 16 amino acids. CDR3: CASSVNSGGTYNEQFF. The CDR3 DNA is TGTGCCAGCAGCGTGAATAGCGGGGGCACCTACAATGAGCAGTTCTTC.